The present T cell receptor (beta chain) was sequenced within a study of brain T cells in children with intractable seizures. Clones were read by immunoSEQ multiplex PCR, and TCRdb kept only the in-frame ones, dropping some. This repertoire shows around 70,000 clones, about 92% found once; its top ten account for approximately 1.5%. The V end was cut by 4 bases, the J end by 8 bases, with 6 bases between. The germline gives CDR1 DFQATT, CDR2 SNEGSKA (reference sequence). This CDR3 region has 11 residues. As regards this clone: Its antigen is undetermined.

Study-wide results and caveats: Clones missing pre-surgery may reflect undersampling of that blood sample.

Sequencing was limited to surgery cases with top T cell transcript signatures in brain tissue. The sample consisted of peripheral blood, taken at surgery. This chain uses TRBV20-1 with TRBJ1-6; maybe TRBD1 (6 bases). The receptor's source is a boy younger than two with tuberous sclerosis and intractable seizures. In nucleotides, the CDR3 is TGCAGTGCTAAGGGGGATTCACCCCTCCACTTT. This encodes CSAKGDSPLHF.